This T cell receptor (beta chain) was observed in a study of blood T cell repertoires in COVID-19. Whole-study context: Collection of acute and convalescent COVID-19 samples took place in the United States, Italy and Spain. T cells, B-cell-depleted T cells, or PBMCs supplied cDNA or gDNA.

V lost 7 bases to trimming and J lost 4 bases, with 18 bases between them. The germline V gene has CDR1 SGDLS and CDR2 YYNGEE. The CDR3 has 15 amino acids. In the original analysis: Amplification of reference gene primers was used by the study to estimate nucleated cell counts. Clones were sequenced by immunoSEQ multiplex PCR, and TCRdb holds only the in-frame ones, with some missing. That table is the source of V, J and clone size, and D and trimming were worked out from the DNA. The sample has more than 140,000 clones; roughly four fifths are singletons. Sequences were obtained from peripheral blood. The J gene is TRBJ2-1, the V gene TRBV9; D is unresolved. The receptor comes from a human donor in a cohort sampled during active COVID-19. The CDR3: CASFPDTHGYNEQFF. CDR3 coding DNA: TGTGCCAGCTTCCCTGACACGCATGGTTACAATGAGCAGTTCTTC.